This T cell receptor (beta chain) was captured by sequencing in a study of response to subunit inactivated influenza vaccine. This clonotype appeared a few times. Germline CDR1 reads LGHDT; CDR2 reads YNNKEL (reference sequence). V lost 5 bases to trimming and J lost 7 bases; unmatched junction nucleotides: 7. This CDR3 spans 13 amino acids. TCRdb passed the RT-PCR reads through MiXCR, listing each CDR3 protein once. Of about 620,000 distinct CDR3 sequences in the sample, about 10% are singletons; the top ten hold around 10%. These same records also appear under a second study, on T cells expressing NK-cell markers. That report adds: It was by 5'RACE template switching with UMIs that TCR beta cDNA was made. In sorted CD3+CD56+NKG2C+, CD3+CD56+NKG2C- and CD3+CD56-NKG2C+ T cells, TCR beta repertoires were obtained. In several donors, dominant clonotypes made up about 28.3-60.1% of CD3+CD56-NKG2C+ cells. Uncertainty persisted over the HCMV specificity of expanded NKG2C+ T cell clones.

The chain links TRBV3-1 to TRBJ1-2; 7 bases are shared with TRBD1. The sequenced sample was PBMCs from blood, obtained on the day of vaccination. This TCR was recovered from a man in his forties or fifties who received an inactivated influenza vaccine. CDR3 coding DNA: TGTGCCAGCAGCTTAAGCCCAGGGGGTGGCTACACCTTC. It translates to CASSLSPGGGYTF.